This record looks at one T cell receptor beta chain sequence and its context. Antigen: not known. These data originate in a study of immune evolution from preneoplasia to lung adenocarcinoma. Study-level points and caveats: Clonality was highest in normal lung, lower in later-stage lesions apparently. Compared with EGFR-mutant or double wild-type lesions, KRAS-mutant nodules were more clonal.

Profiling relied on immunoSEQ multiplex PCR, and the TCRdb table lists in-frame clones only, not all of them. The sample consists of approximately 6,500 clones, more than 65% of them appearing once. Patients had resection in Japan or China between 2014 and 2017. Premalignant or tumor cells were enriched by macro-dissection after pathologic assessment. Germline assignment: CDR1 SEHNR and CDR2 FQNEAQ (reference sequence). V shed 2 bases and J 4 bases; nucleotides not matched to a gene: 14. The CDR3 runs to 19 residues. This chain joins TRBV7-9 and TRBJ2-3; 11 positions match TRBD1. Sequencing used FFPE minimally invasive lung adenocarcinoma tissue. The clonotype was recovered from a person between 45 and 75 years old with lung adenocarcinoma. As DNA, the CDR3 is TGTGCCAGCAGCTTACGGCGATATGAGGGACAGGGGGTTTCAGATACGCAGTATTTT. Translating it yields CASSLRRYEGQGVSDTQYF.